Shown below are 32 T cell receptor beta chains from a single sample sequenced in a study of blood T cell repertoires in COVID-19. The table came from immunoSEQ multiplex PCR; TCRdb's copy has only in-frame clones and leaves some out. In the table there are roughly 150,000 clones, approximately 88% of which are singletons. Sequenced sample: PBMCs or T cells enriched from blood (not recorded which). These receptors were obtained from a man between 65 and 85 years old who had been exposed to COVID-19.

The V and J genes are TRBV7-9 and TRBJ2-1; possibly TRBD2 for D (5 bases). From germline, CDR1 is SEHNR and CDR2 FQNEAQ (reference sequence). V was clipped by 6 bases and J by 3 bases, with 15 bases between them. CDR3 length: 15 amino acids. In nucleotides, the CDR3 is TGTGCCAGCAGTCCCGGACGAGGGAACTACAATGAGCAGTTCTTC. Amino acids: CASSPGRGNYNEQFF.

This rearrangement joins TRBV12-3 or TRBV12-4 to TRBJ2-7, with 10 bases fitting TRBD1. The CDR3 has 13 amino acids. Unmatched junction bases numbered 7, after V lost 8 bases and J lost 6 bases. In DNA, the CDR3 is TGTGCCAGCCGGGACAGGGGATTCGGCGAGCAGTACTTC. This translates into CASRDRGFGEQYF.

CDR3 coding DNA: TGTGCCAGCAGCAGGGGACAGGGGTACACCGGGGAGCTGTTTTTT. This translates into CASSRGQGYTGELFF. The rearrangement uses TRBV7-6 and TRBJ2-2, with 10 bases matching TRBD1. The CDR3 spans 15 residues. Germline V gene data show CDR1 as SGHVS and CDR2 as FNYEAQ. V trimming: 5 bases; J trimming: 3 bases; junction bases outside the gene matches: 3.

This chain uses TRBV6-2 or TRBV6-3 with TRBJ2-7, with a tentative D call TRBD2 (7 bases). There are 21 residues in the CDR3. Germline lookup yields CDR1 MNHEY and CDR2 SVGEGT. V dropped 0 bases and J dropped 3 bases, with 30 bases sitting between them. CDR3 residues: CASSYSARGEPPGAGRYEQYF. CDR3 coding DNA: TGTGCCAGCAGTTACTCCGCCAGGGGTGAACCACCGGGAGCGGGACGCTACGAGCAGTACTTC.

This chain uses TRBV6-1 with TRBJ2-3, with D tentatively TRBD2 (6 bases). The CDR3 is 14 residues long. CDR1 MNHNS and CDR2 SASEGT come from the germline V gene. Between the trimmed V and J ends, which lost 5 bases and 0 bases, there was a span of 9 bases. The CDR3 nucleotides are TGTGCCAGCAGTCTGGAGGGGAGCACAGATACGCAGTATTTT. Its translation is CASSLEGSTDTQYF.

This clone was seen only once. The genes are TRBV30 and TRBJ1-2, with a weak D call TRBD1 (6 bases). The ends were cut back, 2 bases at V and 5 bases at J, with 15 bases in the middle. CDR1 is GTSNPN, CDR2 SVGIG, per germline (reference sequence). CDR3 length: 14 residues. The CDR3 DNA reads as TGTGCCTGGAGTAGCCCGGGGGGCTTGTATGGCTACACCTTC. It specifies CAWSSPGGLYGYTF. The complete variable domain, with remaining parts taken from reference TRBV30 and TRBJ1-2, reads SQTIHQWPATLVQPVGSPLSLECTVEGTSNPNLYWYRQAAGRGLQLLFYSVGIGQISSEVPQNLSASRPQDRQFILSSKKLLLSDSGFYLCAWSSPGGLYGYTFGSGTRLTVV.

The chain uses TRBV2 and TRBJ1-6; D perhaps matches TRBD1 (5 bases). V dropped 8 bases and J dropped 5 bases, with 16 bases sitting between them. Germline lookup yields CDR1 SNHLY and CDR2 FYNNEI. The CDR3 sequence is 15 residues long. CDR3: CASRKEGSHNSPLHF. The CDR3 nucleotides are TGTGCCAGCCGCAAGGAGGGGTCGCATAATTCACCCCTCCACTTT.

The gene calls are TRBV7-9 and TRBJ2-1, with TRBD2 matching over 11 bases. The CDR3 is 15 amino acids. The germline V gene has CDR1 SEHNR and CDR2 FQNEAQ (reference sequence). The J segment lost 3 bases and the V segment lost 4 bases, leaving 2 bases of the junction unmatched. CDR3: CASSSSGGHYNEQFF. In DNA form, the CDR3 reads TGTGCCAGCAGCTCTAGCGGGGGGCACTACAATGAGCAGTTCTTC.

The rearrangement uses TRBV10-1 and TRBJ2-7, with D possibly TRBD2 on 5 matching bases. CDR1 and CDR2 from the germline V gene are WNHNN and SYGVQD (reference sequence). The CDR3 runs 14 residues. Trimming took 0 bases from V and 7 from J, leaving 13 bases between them. The CDR3 nucleotides are TGCGCCAGCAGTGAGTCAGCGGACTTCGAAGAGCAGTACTTC. Its translation is CASSESADFEEQYF.

The CDR3 DNA reads TGTGCCAGCAGTGATCAGGGTGGAGTAGAGCAGTACTTC. Amino acid sequence: CASSDQGGVEQYF. The chain combines TRBV28 with TRBJ2-7, with D possibly being TRBD1 (5 bases). V dropped 5 bases and J dropped 7 bases, with 15 bases sitting between them. Germline CDR1 is MDHEN and CDR2 is SYDVKM. CDR3 size: 13 residues.

The gene calls are TRBV11-2 and TRBJ1-6, with unresolved D. From germline, CDR1 is SGHAT and CDR2 FQNNGV. V was shortened by 1 base and J by 7 bases, with 11 bases between the two germline ends. The CDR3 covers 15 residues. The CDR3 coding sequence is TGTGCCAGCAGCTTAGGGACCCCGGGGAATTCACCCCTCCACTTT. This encodes CASSLGTPGNSPLHF.

J is TRBJ1-5 and V is TRBV3-1 (or the pseudogene TRBV3-2); the D is unclear. This CDR3 is built from 16 residues. With 4 bases removed from V and 2 bases from J, the gap between germline ends came to 15 bases. Germline CDR1 is LGHDT and CDR2 is YNNKEL (reference sequence). CDR3 sequence (DNA): TGTGCCAGCAGCCCTAGGCCCTTCGGGGGCAATCAGCCCCAGCATTTT. It translates to CASSPRPFGGNQPQHF.

The chain recombines TRBV4-3 with TRBJ2-1; D unclear. Germline CDR1 and CDR2: LGHNA and YSLEER. This CDR3 has 15 residues. Trimming removed 3 bases at V and 1 base at J, with 10 bases between. In DNA form, the CDR3 reads TGCGCCAGCAGCCATGCGCGCTGGTCCTACAATGAGCAGTTCTTC. Protein sequence: CASSHARWSYNEQFF.

V gene TRBV3-1 (or the pseudogene TRBV3-2) combines with J gene TRBJ1-6, with 8 bases matching TRBD1. This CDR3 is built from 17 residues. After removal of 4 bases from V and 9 bases from J, the junction contained 14 bases not matched to a gene. Germline assignment: CDR1 LGHDT and CDR2 YNNKEL (reference sequence). CDR3 sequence: CASSPSGQGIMGSPLHF. The CDR3 DNA sequence: TGTGCCAGCAGCCCGTCTGGACAGGGCATTATGGGTTCACCCCTCCACTTT.

The chain is built from TRBV30 and TRBJ2-7; 7 nucleotides align to TRBD1. Germline V gives CDR1 GTSNPN, CDR2 SVGIG (reference sequence). This CDR3 contains 14 residues. The J segment lost 6 bases and the V segment lost 0 bases, leaving 8 bases of the junction unmatched. The CDR3 DNA sequence: TGTGCCTGGAGTGTACTGGTAGGGGGCGGCGAGCAGTACTTC. The encoded protein is CAWSVLVGGGEQYF.

The V gene is TRBV6-5, the J gene TRBJ1-1; TRBD1 agrees at 8 bases. Trimming removed 6 bases from V and 4 bases from J; junction bases left unmatched: 7. In germline, CDR1 is MNHEY, CDR2 SVGAGI. The CDR3 consists of 14 residues. The CDR3, as DNA: TGTGCCAGCAGAGCCTCCACAGGGGGCACTGAAGCTTTCTTT. Its translation: CASRASTGGTEAFF.

This chain links TRBV12-5 with TRBJ2-1; 7 bases are a match to TRBD2. The CDR3 is 15 residues long. Unmatched junction bases numbered 13, after V lost 6 bases and J lost 8 bases. CDR1 and CDR2 from the germline V gene are LGHNT and FRNRAP. The CDR3 here is CASGLGTGRWDEQFF. In DNA, the CDR3 is TGTGCTAGTGGACTAGGGACCGGGAGGTGGGATGAGCAGTTCTTC. Drawing the rest from reference TRBV12-5 and TRBJ2-1, the complete variable domain is DARVTQTPRHKVTEMGQEVTMRCQPILGHNTVFWYRQTMMQGLELLAYFRNRAPLDDSGMPKDRFSAEMPDATLATLKIQPSEPRDSAVYFCASGLGTGRWDEQFFGPGTRLTVL.

V gene TRBV5-1 combines with J gene TRBJ2-5; 8 nucleotides match TRBD2. V lost 8 bases to trimming and J lost 1 base; unmatched junction nucleotides: 1. Looked up from germline, CDR1 is SGHRS and CDR2 is YFSETQ. CDR3 length: 12 amino acids. CDR3 nucleotides: TGCGCCAGTGGGACTAGCCAAGAGACCCAGTACTTC. Protein product: CASGTSQETQYF.

V gene TRBV4-1 combines with J gene TRBJ1-5; TRBD1 matches 8 bases. The length of the CDR3 is 20 residues. V lost 1 base to trimming and J lost 4 bases; unmatched junction nucleotides: 18. Germline values: CDR1 MGHRA, CDR2 YSYEKL. CDR3 in amino acids: CASSQVMLTALNRGNQPQHF. CDR3 bases: TGCGCCAGCAGCCAAGTGATGTTGACTGCGTTGAACAGGGGGAATCAGCCCCAGCATTTT.

This clone was seen just once. Here the CDR3 reads CASSEFTTRGSGEKLFF. The CDR3 DNA reads as TGTGCCAGCAGCGAGTTTACTACCAGGGGGTCTGGTGAAAAACTGTTTTTT. The J gene is TRBJ1-4, the V gene TRBV28; 7 nucleotides align to TRBD1. From germline, CDR1 is MDHEN and CDR2 SYDVKM. Trimming cost V 6 bases and J 7 bases; bases outside gene matches: 17. The CDR3 length is 17 residues.

This clone was observed once. V and J are TRBV24-1 and TRBJ1-5; 10 bases fit TRBD1. The CDR3 extends over 17 amino acids. Germline CDR1 and CDR2: KGHDR and SFDVKD. Trimming at V came to 7 bases and at J to 0 bases, leaving 8 bases not matched to a gene. The CDR3 region has the DNA TGTGCCACCAGCGGGGACAGGGGCCGTTATAGCAATCAGCCCCAGCATTTT. Translated: CATSGDRGRYSNQPQHF.

In its sample, this clone was seen once. The chain is built from TRBV28 and TRBJ2-1; D possibly corresponds to TRBD2 (5 bases). Germline-derived CDR1 and CDR2 are MDHEN and SYDVKM. The CDR3 covers 12 residues. Trimming pared 2 bases from V and 9 bases from J, leaving 8 bases between. The CDR3 is CASSLRESEQFF. For the CDR3, the DNA is TGTGCCAGCAGTTTAAGGGAGAGTGAGCAGTTCTTC.

J is TRBJ1-2 and V is TRBV4-1; perhaps TRBD1 as D (6 bases). The germline CDR1 and CDR2 sequences are MGHRA and YSYEKL. V was shortened by 3 bases and J by 3 bases, with 20 bases between the two germline ends. This CDR3 comprises 17 residues. The CDR3 is CASSQKGTGLTHYGYTF. The CDR3 DNA reads as TGCGCCAGCAGCCAGAAGGGTACAGGGCTTACCCACTATGGCTACACCTTC.

This clone was detected once. The genes are TRBV14 and TRBJ2-5; a possible D gene is TRBD1 (5 bases). Trimming stripped 6 bases from V and 3 bases from J, with 8 bases between. This CDR3 region has 12 residues. Looked up from germline, CDR1 is SGHDN and CDR2 is FVKESK. The CDR3 here is CASSPDKETQYF. CDR3 DNA sequence: TGTGCCAGCAGTCCGGACAAAGAGACCCAGTACTTC.

In its sample, this clone was seen once. This chain uses TRBV6-6 with TRBJ2-5; possible D gene TRBD1, 5 bases. Germline values: CDR1 MNHNY, CDR2 SVGAGI (reference sequence). The CDR3 covers 12 residues. V was trimmed by 4 bases and J by 5 bases, leaving 8 bases between them. The CDR3 sequence: CASSLPGETQYF. The CDR3, as DNA: TGTGCCAGCAGTTTGCCAGGGGAGACCCAGTACTTC.

This sequence joins TRBV28 and TRBJ2-3; 11 bases match TRBD2. V was pared by 9 bases and J by 0 bases, with 2 bases of the junction left unmatched. There are 14 residues in the CDR3. Germline V gene data show CDR1 as MDHEN and CDR2 as SYDVKM. Here the CDR3 DNA reads TGTGCCAGTTGGACTAGCGGGAGCACAGATACGCAGTATTTT. Translation gives CASWTSGSTDTQYF.

The V and J genes are TRBV3-1 (or the pseudogene TRBV3-2) and TRBJ2-7; the match to TRBD2 covers 10 bases. Germline CDR1 and CDR2: LGHDT and YNNKEL (reference sequence). Trimming at V came to 4 bases and at J to 3 bases, leaving 12 bases not matched to a gene. This CDR3 comprises 17 residues. The CDR3 protein is CASSPGGSGRLRYEQYF. The DNA for the CDR3 is TGTGCCAGCAGCCCCGGAGGTAGCGGGAGGTTACGCTACGAGCAGTACTTC.

The chain combines TRBV21-1 with TRBJ1-5; the table's D gene call, TRBD1, was not cross checked with the DNA. TRBV21-1 is tagged as a pseudogene. The CDR3 consists of 19 residues. The CDR3: CASSKVGTGRAVVNQPQHF. Written as DNA, the CDR3 is TGTGCCAGCAGCAAAGTAGGGACAGGGCGGGCAGTGGTAAATCAGCCCCAGCATTTT.

This chain uses TRBV2 with TRBJ2-2; D gene uncertain. CDR1 and CDR2 from the germline V gene are SNHLY and FYNNEI. Between the trimmed V and J ends, which lost 6 bases and 5 bases, there was a span of 10 bases. The length of the CDR3 is 13 residues. The CDR3 DNA reads TGTGCCAGCAGGGTGCAGTCGACCGGGGAGCTGTTTTTT. Residues: CASRVQSTGELFF.

This chain connects TRBV3-1 (or the pseudogene TRBV3-2) to TRBJ2-1, with 8 positions matching TRBD2. J lost 3 bases, V lost 4 bases, and 2 bases had no gene match. CDR1 is LGHDT and CDR2 is YNNKEL in the germline V gene (reference sequence). The CDR3 is 14 residues long. The CDR3 DNA follows: TGTGCCAGCAGCCTCGGGACTAGCTACAATGAGCAGTTCTTC. This sequence encodes CASSLGTSYNEQFF.

In its sample, this clone was seen once. This chain joins TRBV5-1 and TRBJ2-5; D not resolved. Trimming took 1 base from V and 2 from J, leaving 12 bases between them. Germline CDR1 reads SGHRS; CDR2 reads YFSETQ. This CDR3 is 15 amino acids long. The CDR3, as DNA: TGCGCCAGCAGCTTGTTGATTGGGCAACAAGAGACCCAGTACTTC. This encodes CASSLLIGQQETQYF.

This rearrangement joins TRBV5-6 to TRBJ1-2; no clear D. Germline V lookup: CDR1 SGHDT, CDR2 YYEEEE. V was pared by 2 bases and J by 0 bases, with 11 bases between. The CDR3 spans 15 residues. This CDR3 is CASSLGGSANYGYTF. CDR3 DNA sequence: TGTGCCAGCAGCTTAGGAGGTTCAGCTAACTATGGCTACACCTTC.